The clone carrying this T cell receptor beta chain has ten or more counts. No antigen is known for it. The read comes to an end 3 residues before the CDR3 does, leaving the germline J gene to fill in the end. The sample belongs to a study of T cell clonality in common variable immunodeficiency. J gave up 4 bases and V 4 bases, and 8 bases lay outside the gene matches. The CDR3 spans 15 residues. Germline CDR1 is SGHRS and CDR2 is YFSETQ. Both groups were predominantly of Caucasian heritage. The study, taken as a whole, reports: Links between repertoire features and CVID complications were heterogeneity-limited. The cause of increased CVID clonality remains unclear without subpopulation sequencing. TCRbeta clonality was increased in CVID versus healthy controls.

Clones were sequenced by immunoSEQ multiplex PCR, and TCRdb holds only the in-frame ones, with some missing. The sample holds 50,000 to 65,000 clones, and no clone turns up only once. The sequence was collected from a person aged 18 to 69 in good health. The sample taken for sequencing was peripheral blood mononuclear cells. The chain employs TRBV5-1 and TRBJ2-5; TRBD1 agrees at 9 bases. The CDR3 loop is CASSPGTGKRETQYF. CDR3 bases read: TGCGCCAGCAGCCCAGGGACAGGGAAGAGAGAGACC.